Sequencing of this TCR beta chain was carried out in a study of OX40 agonist ivuxolimab in advanced cancers. Study information: Males comprised roughly four fifths of the group, whose mean age was 60 years (range roughly 20 to 85).

The CDR3 loop spans 15 amino acids. Trimming cost V 4 bases and J 4 bases, with 17 bases left between them. The germline CDR1 and CDR2 sequences are SGHKS and YYEKEE (reference sequence). Of note for this clone: Its specificity is unknown.

TCRdb's table, derived via immunoSEQ multiplex PCR, lists solely in-frame clones and lacks some. The sample shows approximately 45,000 clones, around three quarters of them seen only once. Study conclusions and caveats: The CD4+ and CD8+ T cells in the blood had expanded clonally by week 6 at 0.1 to 3.0 mg/kg. Averaging showed that CD8+ T cells had more expanded clones than CD4+ did. Low levels of normalized T-cell clonal expansion also appeared in some nonresponders.

The material was CD4+ or CD8+ T cells sorted from blood, obtained in a trial of the OX40 agonist ivuxolimab. The chain carries TRBV5-5 and TRBJ1-2; weak D call: TRBD1 (5 bases). The sequence was obtained from an adult with an advanced solid tumor such as melanoma, head and neck, liver or kidney cancer. DNA of the CDR3: TGTGCCAGCAGCCAGGACACAACACCCCTCTATGGCTACACCTTC. The encoded protein is CASSQDTTPLYGYTF.